The clone carrying this TCR beta chain was counted a few times. The data belong to a study of neurological immune-mediated disorders. The time point here: longitudinal time-point 2. The study drew its healthy controls from blood bank volunteers in Maryland, USA. V gave up 9 bases and J gave up 1 base, with 12 bases separating them. The CDR3 is 13 residues long. Germline CDR1 is MNHEY and CDR2 is SMNVEV (reference sequence). Synthesis of cDNA was carried out by template-switch 5'RACE. The reaction used 10-nucleotide random UMIs. MiXCR, applied by TCRdb to the 5' RACE reads, yields one record per CDR3 protein. Among 60,000 to 75,000 distinct CDR3 sequences listed, more than 9.5% were seen once.

The clonotype originates from a man aged 30 to 39 in good health. The J gene is TRBJ2-5, the V gene TRBV27; D uncertain. The sample taken for sequencing was PBMCs. CDR3 DNA: TGTGCCAGTTCACCGCCGCCCCAAGAGACCCAGTACTTC. Residues: CASSPPPQETQYF.